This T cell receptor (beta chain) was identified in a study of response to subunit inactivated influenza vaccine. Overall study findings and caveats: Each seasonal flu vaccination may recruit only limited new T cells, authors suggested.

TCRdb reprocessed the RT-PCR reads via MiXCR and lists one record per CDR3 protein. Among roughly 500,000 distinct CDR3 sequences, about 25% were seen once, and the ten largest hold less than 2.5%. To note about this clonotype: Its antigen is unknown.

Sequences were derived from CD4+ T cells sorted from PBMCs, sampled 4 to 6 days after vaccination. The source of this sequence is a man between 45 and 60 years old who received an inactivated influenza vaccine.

The DNA of the CDR3 is TGTGCCAGCAGCGGGGGGGGTCTGGGTTTATCTAGCTCCTACAATGAGCAGTTCTTC. Protein: CASSGGGLGLSSSYNEQFF. The rearrangement links TRBV11-1 to TRBJ2-1, with 7 bases matching TRBD2. This CDR3 contains 19 residues. V lost 5 bases and J lost 0; bases outside the gene matches: 16. Germline CDR1 is SGHAT and CDR2 is FQDESV (reference sequence).